The rows below give T cell receptor beta chains drawn from one sample of a study of identical twins. A single record per CDR3 protein comes from TCRdb applying MiXCR to the 5' RACE reads. The sample lists 570,000 or so distinct CDR3 sequences, roughly 9.5% occurring once. The same data also contributed to another study, on yellow fever vaccine responses in identical twins.

Sequenced sample: PBMCs. The origin of the receptors is a woman aged 18-30 years in good health. Both conserved end residues are part of each CDR3. D genes are given only for firm matches. Some rows mark clone size as missing; the rest say once, few, many or name a class of expanded clone.

v_call	j_call	d_call	clone_size	cdr3_nt	cdr3_aa
TRBV29-1	TRBJ2-2	.	.	TGCAGCGCGAGGGGAATCGGGGAGCTGTTTTTT	CSARGIGELFF
TRBV28	TRBJ2-7	.	many	TGTGCCAGCAGCGAGACAGGATCCTACGAGCAGTACTTC	CASSETGSYEQYF
TRBV15	TRBJ2-7	.	.	TGTGCCACCAGCGGTGTCGTTCCGTCGGGACGGACTTCCTACGAGCAGTACTTC	CATSGVVPSGRTSYEQYF
TRBV7-2	TRBJ2-1	.	many	TGTGCCAGCAGCTCTACACTAGTGAGAAATGAGCAGTTCTTC	CASSSTLVRNEQFF
TRBV7-8	TRBJ2-1	TRBD2	.	TGTGCCAGCAGCTTGCGGGGGTTGATACCCAATGAGCAGTTCTTC	CASSLRGLIPNEQFF
TRBV20-1	TRBJ2-5	TRBD1	many	TGCAGTGCTGGGACAGGGGGGACCCAGTACTTC	CSAGTGGTQYF
TRBV7-2	TRBJ2-3	TRBD2	few	TGTGCCAGCAGCTTACAGAAGCGGGAGGCCTACACAGATACGCAGTATTTT	CASSLQKREAYTDTQYF
TRBV30	TRBJ1-3	.	.	TGTGCCTGGACCTGGGGCTCTGGAAACACCATATATTTT	CAWTWGSGNTIYF
TRBV6-2/TRBV6-3	TRBJ2-1	.	many	TGTGCCAGCAGTTACTCGCCAGACTACTCGCGGTCCTACAATGAGCAGTTCTTC	CASSYSPDYSRSYNEQFF
TRBV6-2/TRBV6-3	TRBJ1-1	.	.	TGTGCCAGCAGTTTGATCACTGGGGGATTCGGGCTCGTCACTGAAGCTTTCTTT	CASSLITGGFGLVTEAFF
TRBV6-5	TRBJ1-5	.	many	TGTGCCAGCAGTTACTCGAAAGTGGGTAGTCACCAGCCCCAGCATTTT	CASSYSKVGSHQPQHF
TRBV10-1	TRBJ2-7	.	.	TGCGCCAGCAGTGAGTGGGGAAGCGAGCAGTACTTC	CASSEWGSEQYF
TRBV12-3/TRBV12-4	TRBJ2-7	.	.	TGTGCCAGCAAGCGACAGGTAGCCTACGAGCAGTACTTC	CASKRQVAYEQYF
TRBV7-9	TRBJ2-5	.	few	TGTGCCAGCGTCGGGCTGGGGACCCAGTACTTC	CASVGLGTQYF
TRBV27	TRBJ2-1	.	.	TGTGCCAGCAGTGCGCACCTTGAGCAGTTCTTC	CASSAHLEQFF
TRBV20-1	TRBJ2-3	TRBD2	.	TGCAGTGCTAGACTAGCGGCCACAGATACGCAGTATTTT	CSARLAATDTQYF
TRBV6-2/TRBV6-3	TRBJ2-3	.	.	TGTGCCAGCATGGATGGGACTTTTCGCACAGATACGCAGTATTTT	CASMDGTFRTDTQYF
TRBV4-1	TRBJ2-7	.	.	TGCGCCAGCAGCCAACTGGCGGGCGAGCAGTACTTC	CASSQLAGEQYF
TRBV3-1	TRBJ2-1	.	few	TGTGCCAGCAGCATTGGGGGGCGGCCCTACAATGAGCAGTTCTTC	CASSIGGRPYNEQFF
TRBV20-1	TRBJ2-1	TRBD1	few	TGCAGTGCGGGGGACAGGGAAAGGAATGAGCAGTTCTTC	CSAGDRERNEQFF
TRBV12-3/TRBV12-4	TRBJ2-3	.	.	TGTGCCAGGCTTGGGGGGGCAGGGGATACGCAGTATTTT	CARLGGAGDTQYF
TRBV28	TRBJ2-1	.	many	TGTGCCAGCACGGGACCGGAGGGCCATGAGCAGTTCTTC	CASTGPEGHEQFF
TRBV2	TRBJ2-7	.	many	TGTGCCAGCAACGGGGAGACCTACGAGCAGTACTTC	CASNGETYEQYF
TRBV28	TRBJ1-1	.	.	TGTGCCAGCAGTTATATAGGTCCGTGGAACACTGAAGCTTTCTTT	CASSYIGPWNTEAFF
TRBV5-6	TRBJ1-2	.	many	TGTGCCAGCAGCCGGGTTCGGGCGAATCGTGGCTACACCTTC	CASSRVRANRGYTF
TRBV24-1	TRBJ1-2	.	.	TGTGCCACCAGTGAGGGCAGAACTTATGGCTACACCTTC	CATSEGRTYGYTF
TRBV20-1	TRBJ2-1	.	.	TGCAGTGCCAAGGGCAGGGTAGTCTACAATGAGCAGTTCTTC	CSAKGRVVYNEQFF
TRBV7-8	TRBJ2-3	.	few	TGTGCCAGCGAACCGTGGGGGGAAACCACAGATACGCAGTATTTT	CASEPWGETTDTQYF
TRBV7-9	TRBJ2-3	.	medium-sized	TGTGCCAGCAGCTATAATGCCGCAGATACGCAGTATTTT	CASSYNAADTQYF
TRBV7-2	TRBJ2-5	.	few	TGTGCCAGCAGCTTATGGTGGGAGACCCAGTACTTC	CASSLWWETQYF
TRBV5-1	TRBJ2-5	TRBD2	.	TGCGCCAGCAGCTCAACCGGGACTAGCGGGGGAGAGACCCAGTACTTC	CASSSTGTSGGETQYF
TRBV29-1	TRBJ2-7	.	few	TGCAGCGTTGAAGGGCAGGGGACCGAGCAGTACTTC	CSVEGQGTEQYF
TRBV5-1	TRBJ2-6	TRBD1	.	TGCGCCAGCAGCATTGGGAGACAGGGGGGTACTGGGGCCAACGTCCTGACTTTC	CASSIGRQGGTGANVLTF
TRBV5-1	TRBJ2-5	TRBD1	few	TGCGCCAGCAGCTTGGGACAGGGTCCTGGAGAAGAGACCCAGTACTTC	CASSLGQGPGEETQYF
TRBV15	TRBJ1-2	.	few	TGTGCCACCAGCAGAAAGCGGACCAATAACTATGGCTACACCTTC	CATSRKRTNNYGYTF
TRBV27	TRBJ2-1	.	many	TGTGCCAGCAGTTTATTTATTTCGGGCGATGAGCAGTTCTTC	CASSLFISGDEQFF
TRBV29-1	TRBJ1-4	.	.	TGCAGCGTTGAGCCACCCGGGACTCTTAATGAAAAACTGTTTTTT	CSVEPPGTLNEKLFF
TRBV6-1	TRBJ2-1	TRBD2	few	TGTGCCAGCAGTGGGACTAGCGGGGGGGAGAAGTCCTACAATGAGCAGTTCTTC	CASSGTSGGEKSYNEQFF